This T cell receptor (beta chain) was found in a study of T cell changes during pregnancy in multiple sclerosis. The germline V gene encodes CDR1 MNHNS and CDR2 SASEGT. The V gene lost 4 bases and the J gene lost 6 bases, with 16 bases spanning the gap. The CDR3 is 14 residues long. Clones were read by immunoSEQ multiplex PCR, and TCRdb kept only the in-frame ones, dropping some. The sample contains about 43,000 clones, 85% to 90% of which appear only once. The J gene is TRBJ2-7, the V gene TRBV6-1, with no clear D. This clonotype originated in a female donor in good health, enrolled as a control in a pregnancy study. The sequencing used peripheral blood, collected in the second trimester of pregnancy. The CDR3 DNA is TGTGCCAGCAGTGGGTGGGCGTCCCCCCCCGAGCAGTACTTC. It is translated as CASSGWASPPEQYF.